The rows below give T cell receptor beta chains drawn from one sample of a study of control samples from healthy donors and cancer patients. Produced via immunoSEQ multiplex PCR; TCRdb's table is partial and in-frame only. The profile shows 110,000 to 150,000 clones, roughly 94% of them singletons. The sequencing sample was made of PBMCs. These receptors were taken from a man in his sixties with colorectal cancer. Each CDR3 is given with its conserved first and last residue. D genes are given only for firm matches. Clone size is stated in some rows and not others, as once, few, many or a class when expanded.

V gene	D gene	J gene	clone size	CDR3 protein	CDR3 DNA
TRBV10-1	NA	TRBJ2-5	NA	CASSESGKSQETQYF	TGCGCCAGCAGTGAGTCTGGGAAGTCCCAAGAGACCCAGTACTTC
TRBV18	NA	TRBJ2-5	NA	CANAQGLQETQYF	TGTGCCAACGCACAAGGGCTCCAAGAGACCCAGTACTTC
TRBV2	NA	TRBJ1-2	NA	CASKPEAGVIYGYTF	TGTGCCAGCAAACCCGAGGCAGGGGTAATCTATGGCTACACCTTC
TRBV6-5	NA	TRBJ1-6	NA	CASSREANSPLHF	TGTGCCAGCAGTCGCGAAGCCAATTCACCCCTCCACTTT
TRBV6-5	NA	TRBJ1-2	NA	CASNSGSYGYTF	TGTGCCAGCAATTCAGGGAGCTATGGCTACACCTTC
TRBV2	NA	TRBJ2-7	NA	CASRAQVARHEQYF	TGTGCCAGCCGCGCGCAGGTGGCACGTCACGAGCAGTACTTC
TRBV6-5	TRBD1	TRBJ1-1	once	CASSLRGPNTEAFF	TGTGCCAGCAGTTTGAGGGGGCCGAACACTGAAGCTTTCTTT
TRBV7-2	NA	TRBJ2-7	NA	CASSLGRVTAYEQYF	TGTGCCAGCAGCTTAGGTCGGGTGACAGCCTACGAGCAGTACTTC
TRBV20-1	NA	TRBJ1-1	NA	CSASLRQWRTEAFF	TGCAGTGCTAGTCTCCGACAGTGGCGCACTGAAGCTTTCTTT
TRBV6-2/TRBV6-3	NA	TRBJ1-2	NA	CASSQAGSGYTF	TGTGCCAGCAGTCAAGCCGGGAGTGGCTACACCTTC
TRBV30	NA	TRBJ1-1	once	CAWSQGRTEAFF	TGTGCCTGGAGCCAGGGGCGGACTGAAGCTTTCTTT
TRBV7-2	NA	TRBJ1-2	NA	CASSMTQGNYGYTF	TGTGCCAGCAGCATGACACAGGGAAACTATGGCTACACCTTC
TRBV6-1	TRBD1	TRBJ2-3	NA	CASSEATQGDSTDTQYF	TGTGCCAGCAGTGAAGCCACCCAGGGGGATAGCACAGATACGCAGTATTTT
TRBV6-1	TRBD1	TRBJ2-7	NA	CASSEDYRDRGDEQYF	TGTGCCAGCAGTGAAGACTACCGGGACAGGGGGGACGAGCAGTACTTC
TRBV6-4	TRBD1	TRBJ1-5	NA	CASSPRGLEVNQPQHF	TGTGCCAGCAGCCCCAGGGGGCTGGAAGTAAATCAGCCCCAGCATTTT
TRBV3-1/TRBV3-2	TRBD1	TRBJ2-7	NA	CASSVAGTGTYEQYF	TGTGCCAGCAGCGTAGCCGGGACAGGAACCTACGAGCAGTACTTC
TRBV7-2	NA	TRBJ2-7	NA	CASSVSRDPPLEQYF	TGTGCCAGCAGCGTATCCCGGGACCCCCCTCTCGAGCAGTACTTC
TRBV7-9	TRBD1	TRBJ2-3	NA	CASIEDRGRDTQYF	TGTGCCAGCATCGAGGACAGGGGTAGAGATACGCAGTATTTT
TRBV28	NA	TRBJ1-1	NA	CASSRAGINTEAFF	TGTGCCAGCAGTCGGGCGGGGATAAACACTGAAGCTTTCTTT
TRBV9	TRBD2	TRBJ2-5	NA	CASSVGGSGVGETQYF	TGTGCCAGCAGCGTAGGGGGTAGCGGGGTCGGTGAGACCCAGTACTTC
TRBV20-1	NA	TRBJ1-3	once	CSAKTGNTIYF	TGCAGTGCTAAGACTGGAAACACCATATATTTT
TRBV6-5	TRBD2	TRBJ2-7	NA	CASSYSTSGEGQYF	TGTGCCAGCAGTTACTCCACTAGCGGGGAGGGGCAGTACTTC
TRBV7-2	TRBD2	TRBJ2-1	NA	CASSSRQRGRDEQFF	TGTGCCAGCAGCTCGCGTCAGCGGGGGAGGGATGAGCAGTTCTTC
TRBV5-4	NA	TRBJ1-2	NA	CASSPGGTSYGYTF	TGTGCCAGCAGCCCCGGCGGGACTTCCTATGGCTACACCTTC
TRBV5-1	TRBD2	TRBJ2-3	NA	CASSLGLSGGTDTQYF	TGCGCCAGCAGCTTGGGGTTGAGCGGGGGCACAGATACGCAGTATTTT
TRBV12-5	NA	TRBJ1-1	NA	CASGPDLGEAFF	TGTGCTAGTGGTCCCGACCTGGGTGAAGCTTTCTTT
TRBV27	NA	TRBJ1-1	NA	CASSLTRDTQNTEAFF	TGTGCCAGCAGTTTGACGCGGGACACCCAGAACACTGAAGCTTTCTTT
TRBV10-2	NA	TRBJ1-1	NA	CASSEPTLMNTEAFF	TGCGCCAGCAGTGAGCCTACTCTCATGAACACTGAAGCTTTCTTT
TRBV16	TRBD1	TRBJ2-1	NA	CASSSTGRSYNEQFF	TGTGCCAGCAGCTCGACAGGGCGATCCTACAATGAGCAGTTCTTC
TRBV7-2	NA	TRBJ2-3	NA	CASSLARLSDTQYF	TGTGCCAGCAGCTTAGCCCGGTTGAGTGATACGCAGTATTTT
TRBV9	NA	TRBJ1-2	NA	CASSVATDRSYGYTF	TGTGCCAGCAGCGTAGCCACAGATCGCTCCTATGGCTACACCTTC
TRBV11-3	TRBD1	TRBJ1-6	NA	CASSLTGTANSPLHF	TGTGCCAGCAGCTTAACCGGGACAGCAAATTCACCCCTCCACTTT
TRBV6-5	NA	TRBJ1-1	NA	CASSFPEAEAFF	TGTGCCAGCAGTTTCCCCGAGGCTGAAGCTTTCTTT
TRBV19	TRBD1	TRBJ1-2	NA	CASIPGGQGSGYTF	TGTGCCAGTATCCCGGGGGGACAGGGGTCTGGCTACACCTTC
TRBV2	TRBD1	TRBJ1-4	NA	CASSEGTGAGEKLFF	TGTGCCAGCAGTGAAGGGACAGGGGCGGGTGAAAAACTGTTTTTT
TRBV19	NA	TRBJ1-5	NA	CASSIADGNQPQHF	TGTGCCAGTAGTATTGCAGACGGGAATCAGCCCCAGCATTTT
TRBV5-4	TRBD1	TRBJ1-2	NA	CASSSADRDGGYTF	TGTGCCAGCAGCTCGGCCGACAGGGACGGGGGCTACACCTTC
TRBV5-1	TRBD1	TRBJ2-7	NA	CASSLDRGNEQYF	TGCGCCAGCAGCTTGGACAGGGGTAACGAGCAGTACTTC
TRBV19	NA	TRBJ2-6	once	CASNNRVFSGANVLTF	TGTGCCAGTAATAATAGGGTTTTCTCTGGGGCCAACGTCCTGACTTTC
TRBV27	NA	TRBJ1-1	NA	CASSSPGRVGTEAFF	TGTGCCAGCAGTTCCCCGGGAAGGGTAGGTACTGAAGCTTTCTTT
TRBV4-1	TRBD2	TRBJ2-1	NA	CASSPGLAGGARGNEQFF	TGCGCCAGCAGCCCGGGACTAGCGGGGGGCGCCCGGGGGAATGAGCAGTTCTTC
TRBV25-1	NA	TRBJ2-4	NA	CASSELGAGNIQYF	TGTGCCAGCAGTGAACTGGGGGCTGGAAACATTCAGTACTTC
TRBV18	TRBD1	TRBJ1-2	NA	CASSPNRGEDGYTF	TGTGCCAGCTCACCTAACAGGGGGGAAGATGGCTACACCTTC